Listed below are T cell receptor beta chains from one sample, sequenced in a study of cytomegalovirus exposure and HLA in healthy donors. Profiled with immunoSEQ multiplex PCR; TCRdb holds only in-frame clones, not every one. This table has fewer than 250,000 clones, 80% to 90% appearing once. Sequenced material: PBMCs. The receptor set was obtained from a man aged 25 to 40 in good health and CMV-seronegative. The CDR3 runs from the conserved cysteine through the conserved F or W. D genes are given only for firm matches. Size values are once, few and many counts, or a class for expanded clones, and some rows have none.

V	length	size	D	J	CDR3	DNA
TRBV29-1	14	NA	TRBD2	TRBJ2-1	CSVLGAGGTNEQFF	TGCAGCGTTCTTGGAGCGGGGGGTACCAATGAGCAGTTCTTC
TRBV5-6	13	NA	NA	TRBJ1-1	CASSLAGQSEAFF	TGTGCCAGCAGCTTGGCCGGACAATCTGAAGCTTTCTTT
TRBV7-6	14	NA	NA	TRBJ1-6	CASSLRPANSPLHF	TGTGCCAGCAGCTTGCGGCCGGCAAATTCACCCCTCCACTTT
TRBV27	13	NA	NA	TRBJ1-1	CASSLTGRSEAFF	TGTGCCAGCAGTTTAACAGGGCGCTCTGAAGCTTTCTTT
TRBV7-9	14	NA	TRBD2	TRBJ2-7	CASSPGGRAYEQYF	TGTGCCAGCAGCCCGGGGGGGAGAGCCTACGAGCAGTACTTC
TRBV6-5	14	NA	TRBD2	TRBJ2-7	CASSYSIGGGEQYF	TGTGCCAGCAGTTACTCGATTGGCGGGGGCGAGCAGTACTTC
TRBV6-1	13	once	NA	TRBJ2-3	CASNLLATDTQYF	TGTGCCAGCAATCTACTAGCCACAGATACGCAGTATTTT
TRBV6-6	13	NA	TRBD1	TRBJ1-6	CASSRQGNSPLHF	TGTGCCAGCAGCCGACAGGGGAATTCACCCCTCCACTTT
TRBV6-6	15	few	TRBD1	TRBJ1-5	CASTERQGRGQPQHF	TGTGCCAGCACCGAAAGACAGGGACGGGGGCAGCCCCAGCATTTT
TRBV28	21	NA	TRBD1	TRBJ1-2	CASSLWGTGGIEMFANYGYTF	TGTGCCAGCAGTTTATGGGGGACAGGGGGGATCGAAATGTTTGCTAACTATGGCTACACCTTC
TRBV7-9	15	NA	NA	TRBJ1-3	CASSLEQGSGNTIYF	TGTGCCAGCAGCTTAGAGCAGGGTTCGGGAAACACCATATATTTT
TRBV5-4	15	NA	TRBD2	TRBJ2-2	CASSLDPAGDGELFF	TGTGCCAGCAGCTTGGACCCAGCGGGGGACGGGGAGCTGTTTTTT
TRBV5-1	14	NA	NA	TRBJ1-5	CASSLSQGTQPQHF	TGCGCCAGCAGCTTGAGCCAGGGGACTCAGCCCCAGCATTTT
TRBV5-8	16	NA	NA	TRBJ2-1	CASSLSGSSTYNEQFF	TGTGCCAGCAGCTTGTCGGGGTCGAGCACCTACAATGAGCAGTTCTTC
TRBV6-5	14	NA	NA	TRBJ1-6	CASSYRTDNSPLHF	TGTGCCAGCAGTTACAGGACAGACAATTCACCCCTCCACTTT
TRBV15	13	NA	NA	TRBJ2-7	CATSRGQVYEQYF	TGTGCCACCAGCAGAGGACAAGTCTACGAGCAGTACTTC
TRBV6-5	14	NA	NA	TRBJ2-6	CASKLSSGANVLTF	TGTGCCAGCAAGCTGAGCTCTGGGGCCAACGTCCTGACTTTC
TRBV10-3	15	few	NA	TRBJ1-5	CAISDPQGRNQPQHF	TGTGCCATCAGTGACCCTCAGGGGCGCAATCAGCCCCAGCATTTT
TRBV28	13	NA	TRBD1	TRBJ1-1	CASSRQGDTEAFF	TGTGCCAGCAGTCGACAGGGAGACACTGAAGCTTTCTTT
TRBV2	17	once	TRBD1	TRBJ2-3	CASSEHGDRGKADTQYF	TGTGCCAGCAGTGAACACGGCGACAGGGGCAAAGCAGATACGCAGTATTTT
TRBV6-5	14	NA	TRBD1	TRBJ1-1	CASTRTGGGTEAFF	TGTGCCAGCACCCGGACAGGGGGCGGCACTGAAGCTTTCTTT
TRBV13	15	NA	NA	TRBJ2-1	CASSLGTSSYNEQFF	TGTGCCAGCAGCTTAGGGACTTCCTCCTACAATGAGCAGTTCTTC
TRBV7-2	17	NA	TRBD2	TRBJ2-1	CASSPNGLAGAYNEQFF	TGTGCCAGCAGCCCTAACGGACTAGCGGGGGCGTACAATGAGCAGTTCTTC
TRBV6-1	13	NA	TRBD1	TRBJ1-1	CASNWDRDFEAFF	TGTGCCAGCAATTGGGACAGGGATTTTGAAGCTTTCTTT